The entry that follows covers one TCR beta chain sequence. The data were produced by immunoSEQ multiplex PCR, yet TCRdb's version contains in-frame clones alone and is incomplete. The repertoire holds just under 60,000 clones, with about 91% as singletons. CDR3 length equals 15 residues. Germline CDR1 SGDLS, CDR2 YYNGEE. V lost 4 bases and J lost 8; bases outside the gene matches: 12. The data originate from a study of T cell changes during pregnancy in multiple sclerosis. This sequence joins TRBV9 and TRBJ2-1; 7 nucleotides agree with TRBD2. The clonotype originates from a female donor with multiple sclerosis, enrolled in a pregnancy study. The sample was peripheral blood, taken in the first trimester of pregnancy. The CDR3 protein is CASSQRSGVGDEQFF. CDR3 DNA: TGTGCCAGCAGCCAGAGGAGCGGGGTGGGGGATGAGCAGTTCTTC.